This T cell receptor (beta chain) was sequenced during a study of blood T cell repertoires in COVID-19. The V segment lost 1 base and the J segment 3 bases; nucleotides outside the gene matches: 6. Germline V lookup: CDR1 SGHTA, CDR2 FQGNSA. This CDR3 has 15 residues. Generated by immunoSEQ multiplex PCR, the TCRdb table keeps only in-frame clones and is missing some. The table lists under 200,000 clones, 87% of them singletons. This clone was found a few times. The sequenced sample consisted of PBMCs or T cells enriched from blood (not recorded which). The chain joins TRBV7-2 to TRBJ2-7; TRBD2 agrees at 7 bases. The sequence came from a woman aged 50 to 65 who had recovered from COVID-19. The CDR3 region has the DNA TGTGCCAGCAGCTTAGTCTCCAGCGGGGACTACGAGCAGTACTTC. It yields the protein CASSLVSSGDYEQYF.